This T cell receptor (beta chain) was captured in a study of cytomegalovirus exposure and HLA in healthy donors. Background on the study: In a previous analysis, approximately 110 million unique TCR beta sequences were found from some 200 million T cells.

It was with 60 Vbeta and 13 Jbeta primers that the PCR ran. The protocol was immunoSEQ multiplex PCR, while the TCRdb copy is restricted to in-frame clones and leaves out a portion. The data show about 120,000 clones, with around 77% seen just once and less than 6% held by the top ten. On this clone itself: Its matching antigen is unknown.

Study-wide points: Confirmation was obtained in vitro that a few CMV-associated chains are specific for CMV antigens.

This TCR was recovered from a man between 18 and 29 years old in good health and CMV-seropositive. Sequences were obtained from PBMCs.

This CDR3 reads CASSRDFGYEQYF. The CDR3 DNA reads as TGTGCCAGCAGCCGGGACTTCGGGTACGAGCAGTACTTC. J is TRBJ2-7 and V is TRBV9, with D perhaps TRBD2 (6 bases). Germline V gives CDR1 SGDLS, CDR2 YYNGEE. V lost 4 bases, J lost 4 bases, and 12 bases lay in between. This CDR3 has 13 amino acids. Together with reference TRBV9 and TRBJ2-7, the CDR3 gives the full variable domain: DSGVTQTPKHLITATGQRVTLRCSPRSGDLSVYWYQQSLDQGLQFLIQYYNGEERAKGNILERFSAQQFPDLHSELNLSSLELGDSALYFCASSRDFGYEQYFGPGTRLTVT.